A selection of T cell receptor beta chains follows, all from one sample in a study of CD8+ T cells in alopecia areata. Only in-frame clones appear in the TCRdb table, and some are missing; sequencing was by immunoSEQ multiplex PCR. The sample lists over 150,000 clones, approximately 62% occurring once. The sequencing used CD4+ T cells sorted from blood, collected at week 24, from a patient treated with tofacitinib. These receptors were obtained from a human donor with alopecia areata. CDR3s include the opening cysteine and the closing phenylalanine or tryptophan. A D gene is named only where the DNA matches it firmly. Only some rows state a clone size, as once, few, many or a class for expanded clones.

v_call	d_call	j_call	clone_size	cdr3_length	cdr3_aa	cdr3_nt
TRBV30	TRBD1	TRBJ1-2	once	13	CAWRETGIGGYTF	TGTGCCTGGAGGGAGACAGGGATTGGAGGCTACACCTTC
TRBV18	-	TRBJ1-5	few	16	CASSPIGSSNNQPQHF	TGTGCCAGCTCACCAATAGGGAGCTCGAACAATCAGCCCCAGCATTTT
TRBV6-5	-	TRBJ2-1	-	13	CASKLGWRDEQFF	TGTGCCAGCAAGCTGGGTTGGCGTGATGAGCAGTTCTTC
TRBV6-4	-	TRBJ1-5	once	13	CASSAFQNQPQHF	TGTGCCAGCAGTGCCTTTCAAAATCAGCCCCAGCATTTT
TRBV30	-	TRBJ1-1	-	12	CAWSRLITEAFF	TGTGCCTGGAGTCGTCTGATCACTGAAGCTTTCTTT
TRBV4-1	-	TRBJ2-5	once	13	CASSQAALETQYF	TGCGCCAGCAGCCAAGCTGCGTTGGAGACCCAGTACTTC
TRBV7-2	-	TRBJ1-2	-	13	CASSHREGYGYTF	TGTGCCAGCAGCCATAGGGAGGGCTATGGCTACACCTTC
TRBV27	TRBD1	TRBJ1-2	-	13	CASSGQDNYGYTF	TGTGCCAGCAGCGGACAGGACAACTATGGCTACACCTTC
TRBV5-1	-	TRBJ2-1	few	14	CASSLAGLNNEQFF	TGCGCCAGCAGCTTGGCCGGGCTAAACAATGAGCAGTTCTTC
TRBV25-1	-	TRBJ1-2	-	14	CASSERGRNYGYTF	TGTGCCAGCAGTGAAAGGGGCCGCAACTATGGCTACACCTTC
TRBV27	-	TRBJ1-6	-	14	CASSPDANYSPLHF	TGTGCCAGCAGCCCTGACGCCAATTATTCACCCCTCCACTTT
TRBV25-1	-	TRBJ2-4	-	12	CASSVQGNIQYF	TGTGCCAGCAGTGTGCAGGGAAACATTCAGTACTTC
TRBV2	-	TRBJ2-3	-	12	CAGGQMWDTQYF	TGTGCCGGAGGACAAATGTGGGATACGCAGTATTTT
TRBV25-1	-	TRBJ2-7	few	11	CASGGGYEQYF	TGTGCCAGTGGCGGAGGCTACGAGCAGTACTTC
TRBV6-1	-	TRBJ1-1	-	13	CASSELYATEAFF	TGTGCCAGCAGTGAACTCTATGCCACTGAAGCTTTCTTT
TRBV6-5	-	TRBJ1-5	-	12	CASSQQGQPQHF	TGTGCCAGCAGTCAACAGGGTCAGCCCCAGCATTTT
TRBV29-1	TRBD1	TRBJ2-1	once	14	CSAADRGGLDEQFF	TGCAGCGCCGCGGACAGGGGGGGCCTCGATGAGCAGTTCTTC
TRBV30	-	TRBJ1-1	once	11	CAWSMGTEAFF	TGTGCCTGGAGTATGGGGACAGAAGCTTTCTTT
TRBV30	-	TRBJ2-2	-	13	CAWSPANTGELFF	TGTGCCTGGAGTCCTGCTAACACCGGGGAGCTGTTTTTT
TRBV30	-	TRBJ2-7	-	12	CASATGDYEQYF	TGTGCCTCAGCAACAGGAGACTACGAGCAGTACTTC
TRBV5-1	-	TRBJ1-2	-	14	CASSLEAAWDGYTF	TGCGCCAGCAGCTTGGAAGCGGCCTGGGATGGCTACACCTTC
TRBV29-1	-	TRBJ2-2	-	15	CSVVIGSANTGGLFF	TGCAGCGTTGTAATTGGCAGCGCGAACACCGGGGGGCTGTTTTTT
TRBV7-9	-	TRBJ2-2	few	16	CASSQIQGLQTGELFF	TGTGCCAGCAGCCAAATTCAGGGGTTGCAAACCGGGGAGCTGTTTTTT
TRBV5-1	-	TRBJ1-2	-	11	CASSDTWGYTF	TGCGCCAGCAGCGATACTTGGGGCTACACCTTC